The clone carrying this T cell receptor (beta chain) was seen a few times. The data belong to a study of sequential checkpoint blockade in melanoma. The germline V gene has CDR1 MNHEY and CDR2 SMNVEV (reference sequence). This CDR3 is 14 amino acids long. The germline V and J ends were trimmed by 6 bases and 2 bases, with 14 bases remaining between them. TCRdb's copy holds only in-frame clones and misses some; the assay was immunoSEQ multiplex PCR. The sample shows some 18,000 clones, around 77% of them seen only once. Treatment specified: randomized to nivolumab then ipilimumab (arm A) or the reverse (arm B).

The chain recombines TRBV27 with TRBJ2-7, with D perhaps TRBD2 (6 bases). This TCR was recovered from a human donor with melanoma. The starting material was CD8+ T cells sorted from blood (inferred from file names), obtained from a patient given nivolumab and ipilimumab in sequence. This chain's CDR3 is CASRSQRVAYEQYF. The DNA for the CDR3 is TGTGCCAGCAGGTCCCAGCGGGTAGCCTACGAGCAGTACTTC.